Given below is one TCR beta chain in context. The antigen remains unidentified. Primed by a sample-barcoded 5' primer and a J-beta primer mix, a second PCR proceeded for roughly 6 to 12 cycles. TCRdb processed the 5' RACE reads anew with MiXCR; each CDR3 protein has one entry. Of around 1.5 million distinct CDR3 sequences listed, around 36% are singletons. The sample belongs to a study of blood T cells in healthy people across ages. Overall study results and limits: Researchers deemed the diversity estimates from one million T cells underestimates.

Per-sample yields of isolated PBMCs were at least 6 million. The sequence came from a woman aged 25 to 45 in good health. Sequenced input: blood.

The CDR3 DNA follows: TGTGCCAGCCCTCCGCGACAGAGCTCCTACGAGCAGTACTTC. Translation gives CASPPRQSSYEQYF. This chain links TRBV3-1 with TRBJ2-7; possible D gene TRBD1, 5 bases. Germline loops: CDR1 LGHDT, CDR2 YNNKEL (reference sequence). V shed 8 bases and J shed 0 bases, with 14 bases lying between them. The CDR3 is 14 amino acids.